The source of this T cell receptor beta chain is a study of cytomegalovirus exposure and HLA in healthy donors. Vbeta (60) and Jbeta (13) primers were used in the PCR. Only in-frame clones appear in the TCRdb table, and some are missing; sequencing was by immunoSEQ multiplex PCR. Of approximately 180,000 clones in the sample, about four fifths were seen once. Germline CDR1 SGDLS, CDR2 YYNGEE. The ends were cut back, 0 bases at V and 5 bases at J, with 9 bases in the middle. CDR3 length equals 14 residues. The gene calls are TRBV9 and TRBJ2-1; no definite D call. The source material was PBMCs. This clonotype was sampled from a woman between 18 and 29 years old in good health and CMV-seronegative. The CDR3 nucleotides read TGTGCCAGCAGCGTAGTGGGCCGAAACAATGAGCAGTTCTTC. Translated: CASSVVGRNNEQFF.